These 30 T cell receptor beta chains share one sample of origin, sequenced in a study of shared clonotypes between healthy human individuals. Data came from immunoSEQ multiplex PCR; TCRdb stores just in-frame clones and leaves some out. The sample lists 300,000 to 400,000 clones; around 90% were seen once. Specimen: memory CD8+ T cells sorted from blood. Subset in this sample: CD45RO+ cells pooled with CCR7-negative TemRA cells. The receptors derive from a man between 18 and 29 years old in good health.

The J gene is TRBJ2-1, the V gene TRBV5-6, with 10 bases identical to TRBD2. Germline V CDR1 and CDR2: SGHDT, YYEEEE. V lost 4 bases to trimming and J lost 9 bases; unmatched junction nucleotides: 13. The CDR3 covers 16 residues. For the CDR3, the DNA is TGTGCCAGCAGCGGGTCTAGCGGGAGAAGCGGGAGTGAGCAGTTCTTC. Residues: CASSGSSGRSGSEQFF.

This clone was observed a few times. V and J are TRBV6-1 and TRBJ2-5; TRBD1 matches 10 bases. Germline V CDR1 and CDR2: MNHNS, SASEGT. V was clipped by 5 bases and J by 4 bases; unmatched bases: 7. This CDR3 region has 15 residues. CDR3 in amino acids: CASSTDRGRGETQYF. As DNA, the CDR3 is TGTGCCAGCAGTACCGACAGGGGGCGAGGAGAGACCCAGTACTTC.

The genes are TRBV28 and TRBJ1-6; no firm D call. Germline V lookup: CDR1 MDHEN, CDR2 SYDVKM. The CDR3 sequence is 14 residues long. Trimming removed 9 bases at V and 6 bases at J, with 15 bases between. The CDR3: CASSRPEPNSPLHF. DNA for the CDR3: TGTGCCAGTTCCCGCCCGGAACCTAATTCACCCCTCCACTTT.

This clone was seen a single time. The genes are TRBV7-3 and TRBJ2-1; 7 bases agree with TRBD2. The V gene end was trimmed by 5 bases and the J gene end by 0 bases; junction bases not matched to a gene: 7. The germline V gene has CDR1 SGHTA and CDR2 FQGTGA. The CDR3 length is 16 residues. CDR3 DNA: TGTGCCAGCAGCCCTGGGCGGGGGTACTCCTACAATGAGCAGTTCTTC. It yields the protein CASSPGRGYSYNEQFF.

The chain is built from TRBV19 and TRBJ1-5, with TRBD1 matching 9 bases. The germline CDR1 and CDR2 sequences are LNHDA and SQIVND (reference sequence). V gave up 6 bases and J gave up 2 bases; unmatched junction bases: 5. The CDR3 totals 15 residues. The CDR3 DNA follows: TGTGCCAGTAGCTACAGGGGGCAAGGCAATCAGCCCCAGCATTTT. Its protein is CASSYRGQGNQPQHF.

J is TRBJ2-5 and V is TRBV10-1, with 9 positions matching TRBD1. CDR3 size: 16 residues. Germline lookup yields CDR1 WNHNN and CDR2 SYGVQD (reference sequence). Trimming cost V 3 bases and J 4 bases; bases outside gene matches: 9. The CDR3 DNA sequence: TGCGCCAGCAGTGACTCCCGGGACAGGGAGGGAGAGACCCAGTACTTC. Its translation is CASSDSRDREGETQYF.

The rearrangement links TRBV19 to TRBJ2-7; a weak D match, TRBD2 (6 bases). From germline, CDR1 is LNHDA and CDR2 SQIVND (reference sequence). With 5 bases removed from V and 1 base from J, the gap between germline ends came to 12 bases. The CDR3 has 14 amino acids. CDR3 DNA: TGTGCCAGTAGTCCTAGGCGGGATTCCTACGAGCAGTACTTC. It encodes CASSPRRDSYEQYF. Full variable domain (missing parts from reference TRBV19 and TRBJ2-7): DGGITQSPKYLFRKEGQNVTLSCEQNLNHDAMYWYRQDPGQGLRLIYYSQIVNDFQKGDIAEGYSVSREKKESFPLTVTSAQKNPTAFYLCASSPRRDSYEQYFGPGTRLTVT.

The chain has TRBV5-1 and TRBJ2-2; a weak D match, TRBD1 (6 bases). The CDR3 length is 15 residues. V was cut by 2 bases and J by 5 bases, with 13 bases left in between. CDR1 and CDR2 (germline): SGHRS, YFSETQ. CDR3 loop: CASSFDRTLTGELFF. In nucleotides, the CDR3 is TGCGCCAGCAGCTTTGACAGGACACTAACCGGGGAGCTGTTTTTT.

As regards this clone: In the same sample, other DNA sequences code for this CDR3. This chain joins TRBV4-1 and TRBJ1-1; tentative D call: TRBD1 (6 bases). The length of the CDR3 is 15 residues. Trimming took off 1 base at V and 0 bases at J, with 9 bases between the two ends. Germline-derived CDR1 and CDR2 are MGHRA and YSYEKL. The CDR3 is CASSQGPGVNTEAFF. For the CDR3, the DNA is TGCGCCAGCAGCCAAGGCCCAGGGGTGAACACTGAAGCTTTCTTT.

The CDR3 spells CASSFGTGVNEKLFF. The CDR3 DNA is TGTGCCAGCAGCTTCGGGACAGGGGTTAATGAAAAACTGTTTTTT. The V gene is TRBV11-2, the J gene TRBJ1-4, with 10 bases aligning to TRBD1. Germline V CDR1 and CDR2: SGHAT, FQNNGV. With 3 bases clipped from V and 4 bases from J, the junction kept 2 bases outside the gene matches. The CDR3 is made up of 15 amino acids.

The rearrangement uses TRBV2 and TRBJ1-6; D remains ambiguous. Trimming took off 3 bases at V and 0 bases at J, with 12 bases between the two ends. The CDR3 has 17 residues. Germline assignment: CDR1 SNHLY and CDR2 FYNNEI. The CDR3 is CASSEVLALSYNSPLHF. CDR3 nucleotide sequence: TGTGCCAGCAGTGAGGTCCTGGCGCTCTCCTATAATTCACCCCTCCACTTT.

This clone occurred once. The gene calls are TRBV29-1 and TRBJ2-7; 8 bases align to TRBD2. CDR1 is SQVTM, CDR2 ANQGSEA, per germline. This CDR3 region has 14 residues. V trimming: 4 bases; J trimming: 3 bases; junction bases outside the gene matches: 8. The CDR3: CSVGPAGGVYEQYF. The CDR3 DNA reads TGCAGCGTTGGGCCCGCGGGAGGAGTCTACGAGCAGTACTTC.

CDR3 nucleotide sequence: TGTGCCAGCAGCTCCCTAGGGGGGATCCTCACAGATACGCAGTATTTT. It yields the protein CASSSLGGILTDTQYF. The rearrangement joins TRBV7-8 to TRBJ2-3; either TRBD1 or TRBD2 may supply D (6 bases each). Germline CDR1 reads SGHVS; CDR2 reads FQNEAQ. The CDR3 has 16 amino acids. Trimming stripped 4 bases from V and 2 bases from J, with 16 bases between. The full variable domain, rest sourced from reference TRBV7-8 and TRBJ2-3, is GAGVSQSPRYKVAKRGQDVALRCDPISGHVSLFWYQQALGQGPEFLTYFQNEAQLDKSGLPSDRFFAERPEGSVSTLKIQRTQQEDSAVYLCASSSLGGILTDTQYFGPGTRLTVL.

The chain carries TRBV5-6 and TRBJ2-1, with 8 nucleotides matching TRBD1. V was clipped by 4 bases and J by 8 bases; unmatched bases: 5. Germline-derived CDR1 and CDR2 are SGHDT and YYEEEE. This CDR3 is built from 13 residues. The CDR3 reads CASSGQGSDEQFF. CDR3 DNA: TGTGCCAGCAGCGGACAGGGTTCCGATGAGCAGTTCTTC.

The V and J genes are TRBV27 and TRBJ1-5; D ambiguous. There are 11 residues in the CDR3. V was pared by 8 bases and J by 4 bases, with 6 bases between. Germline values: CDR1 MNHEY, CDR2 SMNVEV (reference sequence). CDR3 sequence reads: CASGLNQPQHF. DNA for the CDR3: TGTGCCAGCGGCCTGAATCAGCCCCAGCATTTT.

The V call is TRBV27, the J call TRBJ2-7; TRBD2 agrees at 7 bases. This CDR3 is 16 amino acids long. Trimming cost V 6 bases and J 3 bases; bases outside gene matches: 14. Germline V gene lookup returns CDR1 MNHEY and CDR2 SMNVEV (reference sequence). The CDR3 loop is CASSPPRGDGIYEQYF. CDR3 sequence (DNA): TGTGCCAGCAGCCCGCCTCGGGGGGACGGAATCTACGAGCAGTACTTC.

The rearrangement uses TRBV7-9 and TRBJ1-5, with 7 nucleotides matching TRBD1. This CDR3 region has 17 residues. Germline CDR1 is SEHNR and CDR2 is FQNEAQ (reference sequence). V dropped 5 bases and J dropped 0; count of bases not matched to a gene: 10. The CDR3 is CASSDPPDRFSNQPQHF. CDR3 DNA sequence: TGTGCCAGCAGCGACCCCCCGGACAGGTTTAGCAATCAGCCCCAGCATTTT.

This clone occurred once. The rearrangement uses TRBV7-3 and TRBJ2-3, with D tentatively TRBD2 (6 bases). Trimming pared 1 base from V and 2 bases from J, leaving 13 bases between. Germline CDR1 SGHTA, CDR2 FQGTGA. CDR3 length: 16 amino acids. The DNA of the CDR3 is TGTGCCAGCAGCTTAATCATTAGCGGAATCACAGATACGCAGTATTTT. It translates to CASSLIISGITDTQYF.

The chain has TRBV29-1 and TRBJ2-5; TRBD1 agrees at 8 bases. The CDR3 extends over 14 amino acids. Germline assignment: CDR1 SQVTM and CDR2 ANQGSEA. The J segment lost 5 bases and the V segment lost 0 bases, leaving 5 bases of the junction unmatched. CDR3 loop: CSVEDPDRDETQYF. The DNA for the CDR3 is TGCAGCGTTGAAGACCCGGACAGGGATGAGACCCAGTACTTC.

The chain carries TRBV11-2 and TRBJ2-7, with D possibly being TRBD2 (5 bases). Trimming cost V 1 base and J 0 bases, with 10 bases left between them. The CDR3 consists of 15 residues. The germline V gene encodes CDR1 SGHAT and CDR2 FQNNGV. The CDR3 nucleotides are TGTGCCAGCAGCTTAGGTCTAGCACGCTCCTACGAGCAGTACTTC. It is translated as CASSLGLARSYEQYF.

This chain joins TRBV6-5 and TRBJ2-1; no reliable D call. Germline values: CDR1 MNHEY, CDR2 SVGAGI. The germline V and J ends were trimmed by 0 bases and 5 bases, with 8 bases remaining between them. This CDR3 is 14 amino acids long. CDR3 sequence reads: CASSYSEGDNEQFF. The CDR3 nucleotides read TGTGCCAGCAGTTACTCGGAAGGCGACAATGAGCAGTTCTTC.

The sample holds a few counts of this clone. This rearrangement joins TRBV11-2 to TRBJ2-1; 11 bases fit TRBD1. The germline gives CDR1 SGHAT, CDR2 FQNNGV. The CDR3 runs to 17 residues. J was trimmed by 5 bases and V by 5 bases; bases with no gene match: 11. This CDR3 is CASSVTPGQGAHNEQFF. For the CDR3, the DNA is TGTGCCAGCAGCGTTACCCCCGGACAGGGGGCCCACAATGAGCAGTTCTTC.

V gene TRBV6-6 combines with J gene TRBJ2-7; 9 nucleotides match TRBD2. The length of the CDR3 is 15 residues. Germline V CDR1 and CDR2: MNHNY, SVGAGI (reference sequence). Unmatched junction bases numbered 8, after V lost 5 bases and J lost 3 bases. CDR3 sequence: CASSVAGVGFYEQYF. The CDR3 region has the DNA TGTGCCAGCAGTGTAGCGGGAGTGGGGTTCTACGAGCAGTACTTC.

V and J are TRBV27 and TRBJ2-7, with D unclear. This CDR3 is built from 11 residues. The germline gives CDR1 MNHEY, CDR2 SMNVEV (reference sequence). The ends were cut back, 5 bases at V and 4 bases at J, with 6 bases in the middle. The CDR3 region is CASSDQYEQYF. The DNA for the CDR3 is TGTGCCAGCAGTGATCAATACGAGCAGTACTTC.

The genes are TRBV2 and TRBJ1-2, with D possibly being TRBD1 (6 bases). The CDR3 contains 13 residues. Germline CDR1 SNHLY, CDR2 FYNNEI. V was pared by 2 bases and J by 2 bases, with 6 bases between. CDR3 DNA: TGTGCCAGCAGTGAACAGGGGAACTATGGCTACACCTTC. Its protein product is CASSEQGNYGYTF.

The chain employs TRBV4-1 and TRBJ1-1; D is unclear. CDR3 size: 12 residues. From germline, CDR1 is MGHRA and CDR2 YSYEKL. The germline V and J ends were trimmed by 2 bases and 3 bases, with 4 bases remaining between them. CDR3 sequence: CASSQPYTEAFF. In nucleotides, the CDR3 is TGCGCCAGCAGCCAACCCTACACTGAAGCTTTCTTT.

This clone has a single count. The chain links TRBV7-9 to TRBJ2-1; D might be TRBD1 or TRBD2, each matching 5 bases. The CDR3 has 14 residues. CDR1 is SEHNR and CDR2 is FQNEAQ in the germline V gene (reference sequence). V was clipped by 4 bases and J by 6 bases, with 13 bases between them. CDR3 residues: CASSSNWGINEQFF. CDR3 bases: TGTGCCAGCAGCTCAAATTGGGGGATCAATGAGCAGTTCTTC. The full variable domain, rest sourced from reference TRBV7-9 and TRBJ2-1, is DTGVSQNPRHKITKRGQNVTFRCDPISEHNRLYWYRQTLGQGPEFLTYFQNEAQLEKSRLLSDRFSAERPKGSFSTLEIQRTEQGDSAMYLCASSSNWGINEQFFGPGTRLTVL.

The chain carries TRBV10-3 and TRBJ2-7; 9 positions match TRBD1. The CDR3 has 14 amino acids. Trimming at V came to 3 bases and at J to 6 bases, leaving 6 bases not matched to a gene. CDR1 and CDR2 from the germline V gene are ENHRY and SYGVKD. The CDR3 is CAISEEDRGPEQYF. In DNA form, the CDR3 reads TGTGCCATCAGTGAAGAGGACAGGGGACCCGAGCAGTACTTC.

This chain links TRBV19 with TRBJ2-7; no definite D call. From germline, CDR1 is LNHDA and CDR2 SQIVND (reference sequence). The CDR3 is made up of 14 amino acids. Trimming removed 2 bases from V and 3 bases from J, with 11 bases in between. Here the CDR3 DNA reads TGTGCCAGTAGTATATCGAGTGGTGACTACGAGCAGTACTTC. Encoded protein: CASSISSGDYEQYF.

The gene calls are TRBV4-1 and TRBJ1-2; D perhaps matches TRBD1 (5 bases). The germline V gene has CDR1 MGHRA and CDR2 YSYEKL. V was cut by 1 base and J by 1 base, with 10 bases left in between. The CDR3 runs to 15 residues. The CDR3 here is CASSQVDRDNYGYTF. DNA of the CDR3: TGCGCCAGCAGCCAAGTTGACAGAGATAACTATGGCTACACCTTC.